The sequence of this T cell receptor beta chain was determined in a study of response to subunit inactivated influenza vaccine. TCRdb re-derived calls from the RT-PCR reads in MiXCR, one entry per CDR3 protein. The table records 710,000 or so distinct CDR3 sequences, around 14% of them present only once. Study-wide points: There was a suggestion from the authors that each seasonal influenza vaccination recruits few new T cells.

V lost 5 bases, J lost 0 bases, and 10 bases stayed unmatched. This CDR3 has 18 residues. The germline CDR1 and CDR2 sequences are SGHAT and FQNNGV. A word on this clonotype: Its target is not known.

This clonotype originated in a man aged 50 to 59 who received an inactivated influenza vaccine. The sample in question was PBMCs from blood, obtained roughly 12 days after vaccination. This chain uses TRBV11-2 with TRBJ2-2; TRBD2 matches at 9 bases. CDR3 residues: CASSPETSGLANTGELFF. DNA of the CDR3: TGTGCCAGCAGCCCGGAGACTAGCGGCCTAGCGAACACCGGGGAGCTGTTTTTT.